The clone carrying this T cell receptor (beta chain) was found a few times. Antigen specificity is unknown. Whole-study findings and limits: The TCR gene usage of tumor memory CD4+ T cells clustered together with blood and lymph node memory CD4+ cells and with lymph node naive CD4+ cells. The larger cohort examined one V-J beta rearrangement, not whole repertoires.

Looked up from germline, CDR1 is MNHEY and CDR2 is SMNVEV (reference sequence). This CDR3 has 15 amino acids. Unmatched junction bases numbered 10, after V lost 5 bases and J lost 5 bases. After constant-region reverse-primer amplification, full-length variable regions underwent semi-nested PCR with Nested Universal Primer A. TCRdb used MiXCR to reprocess the 5' RACE reads, holding one entry per CDR3 protein. In the table there are 55,000 to 70,000 distinct CDR3 sequences, around 26% of which are singletons. V gene TRBV27 combines with J gene TRBJ2-7, with TRBD2 identical over 9 bases. Sequenced sample: tumor-infiltrating memory CD4+ T cells sorted from the breast tumor. Subset defined: memory CD4+ T cells, CD4+CD45RO+CD25-. This receptor was obtained from a female donor with breast cancer. The CDR3 protein is CASSPSRTSENEQYF. The CDR3 DNA reads TGTGCCAGCAGTCCCTCCCGGACTAGCGAAAACGAGCAGTACTTC.